This section outlines one TCR beta chain sequence together with its context. The data are from a study of T cell changes during pregnancy in multiple sclerosis. The CDR3 is 16 residues long. Generated by immunoSEQ multiplex PCR, the TCRdb table keeps only in-frame clones and is missing some. This table holds 78,000 or so clones, approximately 90% found once. The rearrangement joins TRBV21-1 to TRBJ1-2. TRBV21-1 is deemed a pseudogene. Sample: CD4+ T cells from peripheral blood mononuclear cells, taken before pregnancy. This sequence was found in a female donor with multiple sclerosis, enrolled in a pregnancy study. Here the CDR3 DNA reads TGTGCCAGCAGCCCAAAAGCGGGGCGGGATTCCTATGGCTACACCTTC. This codes for CASSPKAGRDSYGYTF.